A single sample is the source of the 8 T cell receptor beta chains below, sequenced in a study of blood T cell repertoires in COVID-19. Libraries were prepared by immunoSEQ multiplex PCR; TCRdb keeps only in-frame clonotypes and omits some of them. The sample contains a few hundred thousand clones, around 89% of which appear only once. The source material was PBMCs or T cells enriched from blood (not recorded which). These receptors all stem from a woman between 40 and 50 years old who had recovered from COVID-19.

The chain employs TRBV12-3 or TRBV12-4 and TRBJ1-2; 7 bases are shared with TRBD1. V dropped 4 bases and J dropped 9; count of bases not matched to a gene: 5. The CDR3 sequence is 12 residues long. The CDR3 here is CASSYWDRSYTF. CDR3 DNA: TGTGCCAGCAGTTATTGGGACAGAAGCTACACCTTC.

V usage is TRBV6-2 or TRBV6-3 and J usage is TRBJ2-7, with a tentative D call TRBD2 (6 bases). Trimming left V 1 base short and J 2 bases short, with 12 bases between. Germline V gene data show CDR1 as MNHEY and CDR2 as SVGEGT. The CDR3 loop spans 15 amino acids. In nucleotides, the CDR3 is TGTGCCAGCAGTTACTTTCGGGGGAGCCCCTACGAGCAGTACTTC. Amino acid sequence: CASSYFRGSPYEQYF.

V usage is TRBV25-1 and J usage is TRBJ1-1; D remains ambiguous. V dropped 1 base and J dropped 5 bases, with 11 bases sitting between them. The length of the CDR3 is 14 residues. Germline-derived CDR1 and CDR2 are MGHDK and SYGVNS. The CDR3 sequence: CASSESGRRTEAFF. The DNA of the CDR3 is TGTGCCAGCAGTGAATCCGGGAGGAGGACTGAAGCTTTCTTT.

This clone was seen more than once but under ten times. V is TRBV6-1 and J is TRBJ1-5; TRBD1 is a possible D gene (5 bases). CDR1 and CDR2 from the germline V gene are MNHNS and SASEGT. V shed 4 bases and J shed 0 bases, with 13 bases lying between them. CDR3 length: 16 residues. CDR3 DNA: TGTGCCAGCAGTGGCCCTACGGGGGATAGCAATCAGCCCCAGCATTTT. Protein sequence: CASSGPTGDSNQPQHF.

This chain connects TRBV5-1 to TRBJ2-2; D gene ambiguous. CDR1 SGHRS and CDR2 YFSETQ come from the germline V gene. There are 16 residues in the CDR3. Trimming removed 0 bases from V and 1 base from J, with 10 bases in between. This chain's CDR3 is CASSLVSPLNTGELFF. CDR3 coding DNA: TGCGCCAGCAGCTTGGTGAGCCCTTTGAACACCGGGGAGCTGTTTTTT.

This clone came up once. V usage is TRBV27 and J usage is TRBJ2-7; 8 bases are a match to TRBD1. The V segment lost 4 bases and the J segment 2 bases; nucleotides outside the gene matches: 7. This CDR3 is built from 15 residues. The V gene's germline CDR1 is MNHEY and CDR2 SMNVEV (reference sequence). The CDR3 region is CASSSSGTGPYEQYF. In nucleotides, the CDR3 is TGTGCCAGCAGTTCTTCCGGGACAGGACCCTACGAGCAGTACTTC.

The rearrangement links TRBV30 to TRBJ1-1; 7 bases are a match to TRBD1. The CDR3 runs to 12 residues. V shed 5 bases, J shed 6 bases, and the junction held 6 bases outside the gene matches. Per germline, CDR1 GTSNPN and CDR2 SVGIG (reference sequence). The CDR3 protein is CAWEGARAEAFF. CDR3 DNA sequence: TGTGCCTGGGAGGGGGCGCGGGCTGAAGCTTTCTTT. Complete variable domain (other parts from reference TRBV30 and TRBJ1-1): SQTIHQWPATLVQPVGSPLSLECTVEGTSNPNLYWYRQAAGRGLQLLFYSVGIGQISSEVPQNLSASRPQDRQFILSSKKLLLSDSGFYLCAWEGARAEAFFGQGTRLTVV.

The genes are TRBV5-5 and TRBJ2-2, with a weak D call TRBD1 (5 bases). V lost 0 bases, J lost 0 bases, and 9 bases lay in between. Germline-derived CDR1 and CDR2 are SGHKS and YYEKEE (reference sequence). There are 16 residues in the CDR3. The CDR3 protein is CASSLDPGTNTGELFF. The CDR3 DNA sequence: TGTGCCAGCAGCTTGGACCCAGGGACGAACACCGGGGAGCTGTTTTTT.